This T cell receptor (beta chain) was captured in a study of T cells in Graves' hyperthyroidism and ophthalmopathy. This clonotype was detected many times. The antigen remains undetermined. It was RNA transcripts that yielded the amplified TCR beta CDR3 regions. Primed by the HTBI set, a first-round RT-PCR was run on the TCR CDR3. A single record per CDR3 protein comes from TCRdb applying MiXCR to the multiplex PCR reads. The table lists more than 500,000 distinct CDR3 sequences, about 16% of them singletons. V gave up 0 bases and J gave up 2 bases, with 14 bases separating them. The V gene's germline CDR1 is DFQATT and CDR2 SNEGSKA (reference sequence). CDR3 length: 15 residues. General study findings and limits: Researchers found most expanded thyroid clonotypes above 0.001 in blood as well.

Cells are PBMCs isolated from 10 ml of fresh blood. The chain joins TRBV20-1 to TRBJ2-7, with unresolved D. The source material was blood. This TCR came from a woman in her 30s with Graves' ophthalmopathy. CDR3 amino acids: CSARDFGRQAYEQYF. The CDR3 DNA reads TGCAGTGCTAGAGATTTCGGCAGGCAAGCCTACGAGCAGTACTTC.